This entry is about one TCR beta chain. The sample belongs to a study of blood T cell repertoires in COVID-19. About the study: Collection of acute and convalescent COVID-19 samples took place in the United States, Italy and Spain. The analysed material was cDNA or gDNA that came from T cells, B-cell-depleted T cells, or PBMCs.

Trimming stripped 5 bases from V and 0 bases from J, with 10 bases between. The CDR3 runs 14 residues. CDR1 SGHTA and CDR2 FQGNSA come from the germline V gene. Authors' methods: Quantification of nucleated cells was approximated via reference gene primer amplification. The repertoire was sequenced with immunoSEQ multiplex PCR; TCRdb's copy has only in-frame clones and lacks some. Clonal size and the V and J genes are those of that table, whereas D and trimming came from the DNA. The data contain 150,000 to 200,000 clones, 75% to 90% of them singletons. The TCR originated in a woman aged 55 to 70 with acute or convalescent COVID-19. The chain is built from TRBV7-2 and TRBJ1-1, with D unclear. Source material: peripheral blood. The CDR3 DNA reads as TGTGCCAGCAGCCTCTCGTTCTTGAACACTGAAGCTTTCTTT. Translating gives CASSLSFLNTEAFF.